This T cell receptor beta chain was documented in a study of T cells in women clearing cervical HPV infection. The table came from immunoSEQ multiplex PCR; TCRdb's copy has only in-frame clones and leaves some out. The table lists about 32,000 clones. Sequenced input: blood buffy coat. The source of this sequence is a woman aged 18 to 75 with a cervical HPV16 infection that either progressed to CIN3+ or cleared (not recorded which).

The CDR3 bases that were read are TGCGCCAGCAGCTTCAGCCCTAGCGGGACC. Translating it yields CASSFSPSGT. The complete CDR3 sequence is CASSFSPSGTQYF. The V and J genes are TRBV5-1 and TRBJ2-5; TRBD2 matches 7 bases. The CDR3 end is not reached by the read, which stops 3 residues before it; the germline J gene fills it in. Germline V gives CDR1 SGHRS, CDR2 YFSETQ. V was pared by 2 bases and J by 7 bases, with 5 bases of the junction left unmatched. The CDR3 totals 13 residues.